Presented here are 28 T cell receptor beta chains from one specimen sequenced in a study of blood T cell repertoires in COVID-19. The data were produced by immunoSEQ multiplex PCR, yet TCRdb's version contains in-frame clones alone and is incomplete. Counted here are roughly 150,000 clones, roughly 85% occurring once; the ten biggest clones make up under 3%. Sample: peripheral blood. Receptor source: a man aged 50-60 years with acute or convalescent COVID-19.

The chain couples TRBV7-9 to TRBJ1-1; D may be TRBD1 (5 bases). Trimming shortened V by 5 bases and J by 0 bases, and 10 bases separated the two germline ends. There are 14 residues in the CDR3. CDR1 and CDR2 from the germline V gene are SEHNR and FQNEAQ (reference sequence). CDR3 nucleotides: TGTGCCAGCAGCCGACAGAGCATGAACACTGAAGCTTTCTTT. As protein: CASSRQSMNTEAFF.

This clone was detected only a few times. The V gene is TRBV5-1, the J gene TRBJ2-7, with TRBD1 matching 9 bases. CDR3 length: 15 amino acids. In germline, CDR1 is SGHRS, CDR2 YFSETQ. With 4 bases clipped from V and 6 bases from J, the junction kept 11 bases outside the gene matches. The CDR3 bases are TGCGCCAGCAGCAAAAGACCGGGACAGGGCAGCGAGCAGTACTTC. Protein: CASSKRPGQGSEQYF.

The V call is TRBV28, the J call TRBJ1-4, with D tentatively TRBD1 (5 bases). The CDR3 extends over 20 amino acids. With 6 bases removed from V and 0 bases from J, the gap between germline ends came to 26 bases. The germline gives CDR1 MDHEN, CDR2 SYDVKM. The CDR3 region has the DNA TGTGCCAGCAGGAGATGGGGCGGGGGAGACCTAATTACAACTAATGAAAAACTGTTTTTT. Translation gives CASRRWGGGDLITTNEKLFF.

The CDR3 bases are TGTGCCATCAGTGGACAGGGGGCAAGCAATGAGCAGTTCTTC. Protein: CAISGQGASNEQFF. J is TRBJ2-1 and V is TRBV10-3; 10 bases line up with TRBD1. V lost 4 bases to trimming and J lost 6 bases; unmatched junction nucleotides: 3. Germline CDR1 and CDR2: ENHRY and SYGVKD. The CDR3 has 14 residues.

The J gene is TRBJ2-3, the V gene TRBV2; tentative D call: TRBD1 (5 bases). Trimming stripped 7 bases from V and 0 bases from J, with 11 bases between. There are 14 residues in the CDR3. Per germline, CDR1 SNHLY and CDR2 FYNNEI. The chain's CDR3 is CASKGAVSTDTQYF. In DNA, the CDR3 is TGTGCCAGCAAAGGGGCAGTTAGCACAGATACGCAGTATTTT.

The chain employs TRBV11-2 and TRBJ2-3; a possible D gene is TRBD2 (6 bases). With 5 bases removed from V and 3 bases from J, the gap between germline ends came to 24 bases. The CDR3 covers 18 residues. CDR1 is SGHAT and CDR2 is FQNNGV in the germline V gene. CDR3 loop: CASSPWMEGYRITDTQYF. CDR3 bases: TGTGCCAGCAGCCCCTGGATGGAGGGGTACAGGATTACAGATACGCAGTATTTT.

This clone was picked up one time. The chain has TRBV28 and TRBJ2-3, with a tentative D call TRBD2 (6 bases). This CDR3 region has 13 residues. V was clipped by 4 bases and J by 9 bases, with 14 bases between them. Germline V CDR1 and CDR2: MDHEN, SYDVKM. The CDR3 coding sequence is TGTGCCAGCAGTTCGACTAGAAAAGGAACGCAGTATTTT. Protein product: CASSSTRKGTQYF.

This chain joins TRBV10-3 and TRBJ2-7; weak D call: TRBD2 (5 bases). This CDR3 comprises 13 residues. Per the germline V gene, CDR1 is ENHRY and CDR2 is SYGVKD. V lost 10 bases, J lost 5 bases, and 18 bases lay in between. CDR3 residues: CATRDPLRNEQYF. In DNA, the CDR3 is TGTGCCACCCGGGATCCCTTAAGAAACGAGCAGTACTTC.

V usage is TRBV9 and J usage is TRBJ2-1; 7 bases map to TRBD2. This CDR3 has 18 residues. Unmatched junction bases numbered 23, after V lost 4 bases and J lost 10 bases. In germline, CDR1 is SGDLS, CDR2 YYNGEE. The CDR3 DNA reads TGTGCCAGCAGCCTGAATCCCGCCGGGACTACCCGATCTCGGGAGCAGTTCTTC. It encodes CASSLNPAGTTRSREQFF.

This clone was seen once. The chain employs TRBV28 and TRBJ2-7; D may be TRBD2 (6 bases). Germline values: CDR1 MDHEN, CDR2 SYDVKM. This CDR3 is built from 14 residues. V was pared by 7 bases and J by 7 bases, with 20 bases between. DNA of the CDR3: TGTGCCAGCACCCGTGGAGGGGTCTGGGGGGAGCAGTACTTC. This sequence encodes CASTRGGVWGEQYF. Based on the CDR3 plus reference TRBV28 and TRBJ2-7, the full variable domain is DVKVTQSSRYLVKRTGEKVFLECVQDMDHENMFWYRQDPGLGLRLIYFSYDVKMKEKGDIPEGYSVSREKKERFSLILESASTNQTSMYLCASTRGGVWGEQYFGPGTRLTVT.

This chain links TRBV28 with TRBJ1-5, with D tentatively TRBD1 (6 bases). CDR1 and CDR2 (germline): MDHEN, SYDVKM. V shed 2 bases and J shed 2 bases, with 13 bases lying between them. The CDR3 consists of 16 residues. CDR3 sequence (DNA): TGTGCCAGCAGTTTAGGGCGGGCAGGGGGCAATCAGCCCCAGCATTTT. Residues: CASSLGRAGGNQPQHF.

This chain joins TRBV30 and TRBJ2-3; 9 positions agree with TRBD2. CDR3 length: 16 amino acids. CDR1 is GTSNPN and CDR2 is SVGIG in the germline V gene (reference sequence). J gave up 1 base and V 4 bases, and 9 bases lay outside the gene matches. The CDR3 region has the DNA TGTGCCTGGACCGGCGGGGGGGGACTTGGCACAGATACGCAGTATTTT. The encoded protein is CAWTGGGGLGTDTQYF.

This chain connects TRBV13 to TRBJ2-3, with TRBD2 identical over 10 bases. The J segment lost 4 bases and the V segment lost 5 bases, leaving 18 bases of the junction unmatched. There are 19 residues in the CDR3. Per germline, CDR1 PRHDT and CDR2 FYEKMQ (reference sequence). Written as DNA, the CDR3 is TGTGCCAGCAGCACCTCATTAGCGGGGGGACCCCAGGGTTCAGATACGCAGTATTTT. This gives the protein CASSTSLAGGPQGSDTQYF. The full variable domain, completed using reference TRBV13 and TRBJ2-3, is AAGVIQSPRHLIKEKRETATLKCYPIPRHDTVYWYQQGPGQDPQFLISFYEKMQSDKGSIPDRFSAQQFSDYHSELNMSSLELGDSALYFCASSTSLAGGPQGSDTQYFGPGTRLTVL.

The CDR3 nucleotides are TGTGCCAGCAGCTTCGACGCGGGAGGGAACGAGCAGTACTTC. Its protein is CASSFDAGGNEQYF. The J gene is TRBJ2-7, the V gene TRBV13; 9 nucleotides align to TRBD2. J was trimmed by 5 bases and V by 3 bases; bases with no gene match: 5. The germline gives CDR1 PRHDT, CDR2 FYEKMQ (reference sequence). This CDR3 has 14 residues.

The chain uses TRBV6-4 and TRBJ2-2, with 7 nucleotides matching TRBD2. The ends lost 6 bases at V and 5 bases at J; junction bases unmatched: 6. The CDR3 contains 14 residues. Germline V gives CDR1 MRHNA, CDR2 SNTAGT. Here the CDR3 reads CASSATSVTGELFF. DNA for the CDR3: TGTGCCAGCAGCGCCACTAGCGTAACCGGGGAGCTGTTTTTT.

The CDR3 reads CASSLGNRGEAFF. The CDR3 DNA is TGTGCCAGCAGCTTAGGCAACAGGGGAGAAGCTTTCTTT. This chain uses TRBV13 with TRBJ1-1, with 7 bases identical to TRBD1. The CDR3 loop spans 13 amino acids. V trimming: 0 bases; J trimming: 8 bases; junction bases outside the gene matches: 3. CDR1 is PRHDT, CDR2 FYEKMQ, per germline (reference sequence).

CDR3 coding DNA: TGTGCCAGCAGCTCGACCGGGGGGCGAGCGGGCTACACCTTC. Amino acid sequence: CASSSTGGRAGYTF. This chain joins TRBV9 and TRBJ1-2; maybe TRBD1 (6 bases). The CDR3 spans 14 residues. Per germline, CDR1 SGDLS and CDR2 YYNGEE. The V gene lost 4 bases and the J gene lost 8 bases, with 18 bases spanning the gap.

The V gene is TRBV3-1 (or the pseudogene TRBV3-2), the J gene TRBJ1-6; TRBD1 might be the D (5 bases). This CDR3 region has 16 residues. Germline CDR1 LGHDT, CDR2 YNNKEL (reference sequence). Trimming left V 2 bases short and J 8 bases short, with 16 bases between. The CDR3 DNA reads as TGTGCCAGCAGCCAAATCGGACAAAACAGCGATTCACCCCTCCACTTT. Amino acids: CASSQIGQNSDSPLHF.

The genes are TRBV11-3 and TRBJ2-1; maybe TRBD1 (5 bases). From germline, CDR1 is SGHNT and CDR2 YENEEA. CDR3 length: 12 amino acids. Trimming took off 1 base at V and 15 bases at J, with 13 bases between the two ends. Here the CDR3 reads CASSLADSVGFF. The CDR3 DNA is TGTGCCAGCAGCTTAGCCGACAGTGTTGGGTTCTTC.

V usage is TRBV11-2 and J usage is TRBJ1-2; no reliable D call. V lost 6 bases to trimming and J lost 6 bases, with 20 bases between them. The CDR3 spans 15 residues. Germline lookup yields CDR1 SGHAT and CDR2 FQNNGV. DNA for the CDR3: TGTGCCAGCAGTTTACGGCAGCTCGAACGGGATGGCTACACCTTC. Its translation: CASSLRQLERDGYTF.

The chain is built from TRBV4-2 and TRBJ2-7; 9 nucleotides line up with TRBD2. Germline values: CDR1 LGHNA, CDR2 YNFKEQ. After removal of 0 bases from V and 0 bases from J, the junction contained 6 bases not matched to a gene. The CDR3 length is 17 residues. CDR3 nucleotide sequence: TGTGCCAGCAGCCAAGATGGGGCTAGCGGGATCTCCTACGAGCAGTACTTC. Translation gives CASSQDGASGISYEQYF.

The chain has TRBV19 and TRBJ1-5, with D possibly being TRBD1 (5 bases). Germline V gene sequence: CDR1 LNHDA, CDR2 SQIVND (reference sequence). V dropped 5 bases and J dropped 9 bases, with 14 bases sitting between them. The CDR3 loop spans 13 amino acids. In DNA, the CDR3 is TGTGCCAGTAGTCGACAGTGGGAATTGCCCCAGCATTTT. Translating it yields CASSRQWELPQHF.

The chain recombines TRBV14 with TRBJ2-1, with D perhaps TRBD2 (6 bases). The CDR3 has 16 residues. The V gene's germline CDR1 is SGHDN and CDR2 FVKESK. V dropped 0 bases and J dropped 6 bases, with 15 bases sitting between them. The chain's CDR3 is CASSQDPGLLGNEQFF. Here the CDR3 DNA reads TGTGCCAGCAGCCAAGATCCGGGACTTCTGGGCAATGAGCAGTTCTTC.

The chain is built from TRBV30 and TRBJ2-5; TRBD2 agrees at 16 bases. The trim removed 0 bases at V and 5 bases at J, leaving 6 bases unmatched. The CDR3 covers 17 residues. CDR1 is GTSNPN, CDR2 SVGIG, per germline (reference sequence). The CDR3 nucleotides read TGTGCCTGGAGTGTACGGGGACTAGCGGGAGGGAGGGAGACCCAGTACTTC. Translated, it gives CAWSVRGLAGGRETQYF.

The rearrangement links TRBV12-5 to TRBJ1-2; 8 bases are a match to TRBD1. Germline trimming cut 8 bases from V and 6 bases from J; bases unmatched to any gene: 8. Per the germline V gene, CDR1 is LGHNT and CDR2 is FRNRAP. This CDR3 contains 13 residues. CDR3 protein: CASNSGGWNGYTF. The CDR3 DNA reads as TGTGCTAGTAACTCAGGGGGCTGGAATGGCTACACCTTC.

J is TRBJ2-7 and V is TRBV7-9; 9 bases line up with TRBD1. The CDR3 has 14 residues. After removal of 7 bases from V and 1 base from J, the junction contained 5 bases not matched to a gene. Looked up from germline, CDR1 is SEHNR and CDR2 is FQNEAQ (reference sequence). In DNA, the CDR3 is TGTGCCAGCAACCTCGGACAGGGGTCCTACGAGCAGTACTTC. Translating it yields CASNLGQGSYEQYF.

This rearrangement joins TRBV5-1 to TRBJ2-7; D may be TRBD1 (6 bases). The CDR3 sequence is 13 residues long. V gave up 6 bases and J gave up 6 bases, with 16 bases separating them. CDR1 is SGHRS, CDR2 YFSETQ, per germline. CDR3 nucleotides: TGCGCCAGCAACCCGACAGGATTCCCCGAGCAGTACTTC. It is translated as CASNPTGFPEQYF.

The chain employs TRBV13 and TRBJ2-1; tentatively, D is TRBD2 (7 bases). The V end lost 7 bases, the J end lost 7 bases, and 20 bases lay between the germline ends. The CDR3 has 15 amino acids. Germline V gene sequence: CDR1 PRHDT, CDR2 FYEKMQ (reference sequence). The CDR3, as DNA: TGTGCCAGCACTCCCGGGGGCGGGAGTAGGAATGAGCAGTTCTTC. This translates into CASTPGGGSRNEQFF.